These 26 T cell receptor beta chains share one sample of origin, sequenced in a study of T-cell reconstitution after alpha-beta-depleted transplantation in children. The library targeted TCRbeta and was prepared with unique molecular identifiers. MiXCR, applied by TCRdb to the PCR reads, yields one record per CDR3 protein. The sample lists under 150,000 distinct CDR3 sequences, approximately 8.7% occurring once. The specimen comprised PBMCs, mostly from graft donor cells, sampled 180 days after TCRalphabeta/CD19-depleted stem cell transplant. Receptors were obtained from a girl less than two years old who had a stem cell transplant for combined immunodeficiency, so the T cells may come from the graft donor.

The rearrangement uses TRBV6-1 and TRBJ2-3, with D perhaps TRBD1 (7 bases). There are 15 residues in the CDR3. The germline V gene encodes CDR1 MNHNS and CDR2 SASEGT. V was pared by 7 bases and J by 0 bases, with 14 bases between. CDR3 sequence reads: CASTPGGSSTDTQYF. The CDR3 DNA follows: TGTGCCAGCACCCCAGGGGGGTCTAGCACAGATACGCAGTATTTT.

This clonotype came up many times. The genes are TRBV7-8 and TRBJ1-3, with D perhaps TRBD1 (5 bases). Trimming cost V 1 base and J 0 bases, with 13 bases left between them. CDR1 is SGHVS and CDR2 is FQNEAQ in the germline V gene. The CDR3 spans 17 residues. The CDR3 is CASSLVFPGHSGNTIYF. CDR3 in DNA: TGTGCCAGCAGCTTAGTTTTCCCAGGGCACTCTGGAAACACCATATATTTT.

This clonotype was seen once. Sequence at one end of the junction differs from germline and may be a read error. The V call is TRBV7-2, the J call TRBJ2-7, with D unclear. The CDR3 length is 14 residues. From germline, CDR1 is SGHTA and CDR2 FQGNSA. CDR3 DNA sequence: TGTGCCAGCACCTTAGAGAGGAACTCCTACGAGCAGTACTTC. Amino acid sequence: CASTLERNSYEQYF.

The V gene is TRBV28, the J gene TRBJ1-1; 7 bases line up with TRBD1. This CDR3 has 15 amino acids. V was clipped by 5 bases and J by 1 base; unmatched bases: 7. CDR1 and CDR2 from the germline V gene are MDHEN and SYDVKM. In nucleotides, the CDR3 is TGTGCCAGCAGTCCCCCCGACAGGGCGAACACTGAAGCTTTCTTT. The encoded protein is CASSPPDRANTEAFF.

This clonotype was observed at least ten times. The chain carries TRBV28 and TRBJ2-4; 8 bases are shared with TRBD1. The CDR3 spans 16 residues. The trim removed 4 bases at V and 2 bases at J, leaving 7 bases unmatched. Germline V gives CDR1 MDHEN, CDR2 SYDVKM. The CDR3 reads CASSSIRGHTKNIQYF. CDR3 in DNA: TGTGCCAGCAGTTCAATCAGGGGGCATACCAAAAACATTCAGTACTTC.

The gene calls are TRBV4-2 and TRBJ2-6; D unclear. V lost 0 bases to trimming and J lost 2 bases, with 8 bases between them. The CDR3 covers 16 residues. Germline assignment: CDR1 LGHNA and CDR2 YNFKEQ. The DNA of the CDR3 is TGTGCCAGCAGCCAAGACCAGGCGGCTGGGGCCAACGTCCTGACTTTC. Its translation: CASSQDQAAGANVLTF.

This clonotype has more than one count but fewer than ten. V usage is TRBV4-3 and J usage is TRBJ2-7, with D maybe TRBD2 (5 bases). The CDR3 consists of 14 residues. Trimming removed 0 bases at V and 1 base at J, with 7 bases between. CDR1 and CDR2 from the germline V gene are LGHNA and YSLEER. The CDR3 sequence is CASSQERASYEQYF. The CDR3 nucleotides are TGCGCCAGCAGCCAAGAGCGGGCTTCCTACGAGCAGTACTTC.

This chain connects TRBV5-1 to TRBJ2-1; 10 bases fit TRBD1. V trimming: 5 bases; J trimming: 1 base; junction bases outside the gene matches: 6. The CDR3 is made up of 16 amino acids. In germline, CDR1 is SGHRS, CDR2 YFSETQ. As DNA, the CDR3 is TGCGCCAGCAGATTTGACAGGGGGCTTTCCTACAATGAGCAGTTCTTC. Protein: CASRFDRGLSYNEQFF.

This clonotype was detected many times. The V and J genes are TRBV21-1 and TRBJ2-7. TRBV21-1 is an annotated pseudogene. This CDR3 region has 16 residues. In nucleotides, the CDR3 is TGTGCCAGCAGCAAAGCGGGGTCTGGGAAGACCTACGAGCAGTACTTC. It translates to CASSKAGSGKTYEQYF.

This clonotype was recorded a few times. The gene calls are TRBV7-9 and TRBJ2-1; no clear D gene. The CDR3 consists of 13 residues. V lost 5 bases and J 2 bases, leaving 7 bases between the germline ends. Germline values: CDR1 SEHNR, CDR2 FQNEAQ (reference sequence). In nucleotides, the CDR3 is TGTGCCAGCAGCCCCTCTACCTACAATGAGCAGTTCTTC. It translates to CASSPSTYNEQFF.

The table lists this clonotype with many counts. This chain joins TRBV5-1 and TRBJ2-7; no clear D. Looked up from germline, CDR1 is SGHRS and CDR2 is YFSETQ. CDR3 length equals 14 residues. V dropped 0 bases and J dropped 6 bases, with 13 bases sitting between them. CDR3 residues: CASSLVEPPAEQYF. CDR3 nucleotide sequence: TGCGCCAGCAGCTTGGTGGAACCTCCTGCCGAGCAGTACTTC.

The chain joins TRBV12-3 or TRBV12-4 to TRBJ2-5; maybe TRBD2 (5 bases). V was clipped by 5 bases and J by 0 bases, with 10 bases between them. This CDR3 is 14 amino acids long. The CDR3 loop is CASSRSSHQETQYF. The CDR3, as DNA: TGTGCCAGCAGTCGCTCTAGCCACCAAGAGACCCAGTACTTC.

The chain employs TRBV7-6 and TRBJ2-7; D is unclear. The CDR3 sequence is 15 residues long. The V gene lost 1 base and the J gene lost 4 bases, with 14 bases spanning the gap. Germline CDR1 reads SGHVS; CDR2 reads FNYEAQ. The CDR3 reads CASSLVTGSTYEQYF. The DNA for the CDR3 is TGTGCCAGCAGCTTAGTAACCGGGTCGACTTACGAGCAGTACTTC. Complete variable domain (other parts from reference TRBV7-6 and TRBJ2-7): GAGVSQSPRYKVTKRGQDVALRCDPISGHVSLYWYRQALGQGPEFLTYFNYEAQQDKSGLPNDRFSAERPEGSISTLTIQRTEQRDSAMYRCASSLVTGSTYEQYFGPGTRLTVT.

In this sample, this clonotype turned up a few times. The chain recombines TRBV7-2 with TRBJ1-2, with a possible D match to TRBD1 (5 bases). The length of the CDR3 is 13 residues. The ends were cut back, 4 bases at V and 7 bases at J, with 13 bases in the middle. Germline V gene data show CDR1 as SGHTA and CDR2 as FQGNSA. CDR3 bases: TGTGCCAGCAGCTCTCCCGGAGGGACTGGCTACACCTTC. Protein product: CASSSPGGTGYTF. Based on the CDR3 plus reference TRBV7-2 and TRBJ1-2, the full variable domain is GAGVSQSPSNKVTEKGKDVELRCDPISGHTALYWYRQSLGQGLEFLIYFQGNSAPDKSGLPSDRFSAERTGGSVSTLTIQRTQQEDSAVYLCASSSPGGTGYTFGSGTRLTVV.

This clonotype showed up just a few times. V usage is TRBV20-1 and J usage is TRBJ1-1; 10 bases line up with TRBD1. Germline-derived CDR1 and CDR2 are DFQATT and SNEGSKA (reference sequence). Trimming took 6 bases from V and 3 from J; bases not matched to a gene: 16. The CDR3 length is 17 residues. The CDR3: CSARRGQGNAAYTEAFF. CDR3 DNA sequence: TGCAGTGCCCGAAGGGGACAGGGGAATGCGGCGTACACTGAAGCTTTCTTT.

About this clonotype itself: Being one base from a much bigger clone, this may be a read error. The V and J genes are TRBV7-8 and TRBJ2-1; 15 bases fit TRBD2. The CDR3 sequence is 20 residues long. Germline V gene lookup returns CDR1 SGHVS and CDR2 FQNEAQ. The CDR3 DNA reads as TGTGCCAGCAGCTTGGGAGTTCGTCCAGGGACTAGCGGGAGGTACAATCAGCAGTTCTTC. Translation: CASSLGVRPGTSGRYNQQFF.

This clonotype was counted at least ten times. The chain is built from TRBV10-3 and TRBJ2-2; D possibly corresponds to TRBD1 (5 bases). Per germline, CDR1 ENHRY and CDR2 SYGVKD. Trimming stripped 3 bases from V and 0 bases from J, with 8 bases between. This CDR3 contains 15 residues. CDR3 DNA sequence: TGTGCCATCAGTGACGGCAGGGCGAACACCGGGGAGCTGTTTTTT. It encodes CAISDGRANTGELFF.

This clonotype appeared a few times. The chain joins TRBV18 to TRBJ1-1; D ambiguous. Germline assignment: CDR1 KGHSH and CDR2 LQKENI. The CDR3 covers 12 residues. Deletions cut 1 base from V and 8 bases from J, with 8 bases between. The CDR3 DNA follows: TGTGCCAGCTCACCACAATCCAGAGAAGCTTTCTTT. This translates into CASSPQSREAFF.

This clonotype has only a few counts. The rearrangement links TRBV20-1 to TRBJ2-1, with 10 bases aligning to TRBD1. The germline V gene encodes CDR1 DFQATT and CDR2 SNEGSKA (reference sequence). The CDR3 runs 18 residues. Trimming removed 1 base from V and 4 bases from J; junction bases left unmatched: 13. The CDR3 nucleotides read TGCAGTGCTAGAGTTCGTTTCCGAGACAGGGGGCTGTACAATGAGCAGTTCTTC. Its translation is CSARVRFRDRGLYNEQFF.

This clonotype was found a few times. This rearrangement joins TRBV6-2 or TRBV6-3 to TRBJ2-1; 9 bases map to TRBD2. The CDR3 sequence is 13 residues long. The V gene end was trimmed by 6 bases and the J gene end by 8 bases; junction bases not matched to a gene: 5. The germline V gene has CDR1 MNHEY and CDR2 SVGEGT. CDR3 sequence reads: CASRGGRGDEQFF. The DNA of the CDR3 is TGTGCCAGCAGGGGCGGGAGGGGAGATGAGCAGTTCTTC.

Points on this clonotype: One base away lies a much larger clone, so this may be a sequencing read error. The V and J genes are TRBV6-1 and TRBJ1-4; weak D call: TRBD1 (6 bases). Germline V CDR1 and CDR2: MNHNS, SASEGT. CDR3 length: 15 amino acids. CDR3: CASSLTGTTNQKLFF. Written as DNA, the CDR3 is TGTGCCAGCAGTCTTACCGGGACAACTAATCAAAAACTGTTTTTT.

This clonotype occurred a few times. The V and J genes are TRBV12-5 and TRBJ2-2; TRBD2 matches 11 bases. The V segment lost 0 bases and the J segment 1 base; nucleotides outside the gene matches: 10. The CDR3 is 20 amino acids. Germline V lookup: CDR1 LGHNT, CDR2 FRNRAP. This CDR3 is CASGLVRKLAGEGNTGELFF. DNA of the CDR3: TGTGCTAGTGGTTTGGTACGAAAACTAGCGGGAGAGGGGAACACCGGGGAGCTGTTTTTT.

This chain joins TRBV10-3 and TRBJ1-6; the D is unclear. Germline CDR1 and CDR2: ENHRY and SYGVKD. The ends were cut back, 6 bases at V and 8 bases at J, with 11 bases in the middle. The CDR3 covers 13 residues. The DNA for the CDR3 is TGTGCCATCAGAGGGCTGCCGGATTCACCCCTCCACTTT. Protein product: CAIRGLPDSPLHF.

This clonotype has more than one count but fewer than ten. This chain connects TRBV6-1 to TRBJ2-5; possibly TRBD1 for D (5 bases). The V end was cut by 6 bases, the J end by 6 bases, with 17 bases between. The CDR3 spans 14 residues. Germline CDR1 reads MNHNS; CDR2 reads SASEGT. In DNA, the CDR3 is TGTGCCAGCAGCGACAGAGGAGTGGGCCAGACCCAGTACTTC. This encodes CASSDRGVGQTQYF.

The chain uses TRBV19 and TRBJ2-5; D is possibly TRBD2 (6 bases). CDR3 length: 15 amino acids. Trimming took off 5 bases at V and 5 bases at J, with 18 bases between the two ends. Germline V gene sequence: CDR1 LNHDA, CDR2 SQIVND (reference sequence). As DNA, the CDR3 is TGTGCCAGTAGTGCTACTAGCTCCTCAGGGGAGACCCAGTACTTC. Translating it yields CASSATSSSGETQYF.

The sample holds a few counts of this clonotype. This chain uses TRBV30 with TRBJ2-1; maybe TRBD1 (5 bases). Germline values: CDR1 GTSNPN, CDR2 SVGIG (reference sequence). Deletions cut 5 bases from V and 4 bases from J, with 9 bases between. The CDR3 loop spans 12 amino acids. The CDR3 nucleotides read TGTGCCTGGGTGCACAGGTACAATGAGCAGTTCTTC. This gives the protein CAWVHRYNEQFF.